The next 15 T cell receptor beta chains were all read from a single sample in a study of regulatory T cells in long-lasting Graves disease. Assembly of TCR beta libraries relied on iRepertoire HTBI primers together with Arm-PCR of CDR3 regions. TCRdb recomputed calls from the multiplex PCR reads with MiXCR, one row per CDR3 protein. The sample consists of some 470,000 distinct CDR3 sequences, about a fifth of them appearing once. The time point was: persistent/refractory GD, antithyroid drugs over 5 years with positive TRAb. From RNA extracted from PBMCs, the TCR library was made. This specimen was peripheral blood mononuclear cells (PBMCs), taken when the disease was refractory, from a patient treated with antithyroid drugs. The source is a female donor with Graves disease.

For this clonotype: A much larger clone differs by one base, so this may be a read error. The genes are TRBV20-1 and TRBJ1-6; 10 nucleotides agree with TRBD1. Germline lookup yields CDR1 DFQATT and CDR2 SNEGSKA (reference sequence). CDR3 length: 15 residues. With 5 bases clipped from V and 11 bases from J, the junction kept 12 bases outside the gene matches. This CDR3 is CSAERTGGDVAPLHF. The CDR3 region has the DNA TGCAGTGCTGAGCGGACAGGGGGGGACGTTGCACCCCTCCACTTT.

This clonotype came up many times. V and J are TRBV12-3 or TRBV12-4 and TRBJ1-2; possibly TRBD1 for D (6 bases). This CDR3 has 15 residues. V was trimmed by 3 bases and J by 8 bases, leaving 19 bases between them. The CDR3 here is CASSFSQGTAQGYTF. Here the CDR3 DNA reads TGTGCCAGCAGTTTCAGCCAGGGGACGGCGCAAGGCTACACCTTC.

CDR3 sequence: CASSAGHTIEQFF. The CDR3 DNA reads as TGTGCCAGCAGCGCCGGACATACGATTGAGCAGTTCTTC. The V and J genes are TRBV5-6 and TRBJ2-1; possible D gene TRBD1, 5 bases. This CDR3 is built from 13 residues. CDR1 is SGHDT and CDR2 is YYEEEE in the germline V gene. Between the trimmed V and J ends, which lost 4 bases and 9 bases, there was a span of 14 bases. Filled out from reference TRBV5-6 and TRBJ2-1, the complete variable domain reads DAGVTQSPTHLIKTRGQQVTLRCSPKSGHDTVSWYQQALGQGPQFIFQYYEEEERQRGNFPDRFSGHQFPNYSSELNVNALLLGDSALYLCASSAGHTIEQFFGPGTRLTVL.

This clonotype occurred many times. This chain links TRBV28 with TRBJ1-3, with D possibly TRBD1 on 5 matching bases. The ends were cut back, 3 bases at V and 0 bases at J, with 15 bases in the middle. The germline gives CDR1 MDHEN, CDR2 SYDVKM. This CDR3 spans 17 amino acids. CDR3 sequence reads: CASSFGRLGVSGNTIYF. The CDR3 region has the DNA TGTGCCAGCAGTTTTGGCCGACTAGGGGTCTCTGGAAACACCATATATTTT.

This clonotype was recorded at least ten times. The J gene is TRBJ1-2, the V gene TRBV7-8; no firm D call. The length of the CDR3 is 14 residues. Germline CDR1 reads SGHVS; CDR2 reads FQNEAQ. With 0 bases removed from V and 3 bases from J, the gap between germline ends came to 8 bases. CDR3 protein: CASSLASSHYGYTF. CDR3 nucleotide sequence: TGTGCCAGCAGCTTAGCGTCCTCTCACTATGGCTACACCTTC.

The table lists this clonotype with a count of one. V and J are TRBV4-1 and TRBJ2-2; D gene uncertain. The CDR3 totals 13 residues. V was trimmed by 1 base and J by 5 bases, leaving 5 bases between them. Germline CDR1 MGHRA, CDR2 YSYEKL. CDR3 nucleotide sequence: TGCGCCAGCAGCCAAGGCTATACCGGGGAGCTGTTTTTT. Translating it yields CASSQGYTGELFF.

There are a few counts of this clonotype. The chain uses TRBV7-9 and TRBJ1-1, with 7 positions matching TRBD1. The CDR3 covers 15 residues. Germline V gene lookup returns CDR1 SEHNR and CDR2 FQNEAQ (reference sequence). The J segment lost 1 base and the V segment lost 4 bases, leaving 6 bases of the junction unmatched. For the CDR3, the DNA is TGTGCCAGCAGCTCCGGGACAGTTCCGAACACTGAAGCTTTCTTT. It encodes CASSSGTVPNTEAFF.

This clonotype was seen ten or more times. The CDR3 DNA sequence: TGTGCCAGCAGTTCCACCGGGAACTCCTACGAGCAGTACTTC. Residues: CASSSTGNSYEQYF. The chain couples TRBV27 to TRBJ2-7, with D perhaps matching TRBD2 (5 bases). CDR1 and CDR2 from the germline V gene are MNHEY and SMNVEV (reference sequence). V lost 4 bases and J 0 bases, leaving 10 bases between the germline ends. The CDR3 has 14 amino acids.

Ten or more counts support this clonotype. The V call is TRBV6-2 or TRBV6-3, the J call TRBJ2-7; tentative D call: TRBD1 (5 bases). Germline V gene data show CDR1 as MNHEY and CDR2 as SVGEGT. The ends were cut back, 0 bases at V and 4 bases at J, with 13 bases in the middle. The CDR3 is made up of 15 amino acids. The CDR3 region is CASSYSARVVYEQYF. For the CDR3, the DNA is TGTGCCAGCAGTTACTCGGCCAGGGTAGTATACGAGCAGTACTTC.

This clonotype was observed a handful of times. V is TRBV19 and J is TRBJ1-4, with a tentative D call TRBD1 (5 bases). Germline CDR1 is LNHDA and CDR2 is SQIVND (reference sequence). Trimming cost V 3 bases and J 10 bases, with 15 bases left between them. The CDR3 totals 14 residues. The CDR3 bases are TGTGCCAGTAGTATCGGTCAGGGCGAGGGAAAACTGTTTTTT. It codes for CASSIGQGEGKLFF.

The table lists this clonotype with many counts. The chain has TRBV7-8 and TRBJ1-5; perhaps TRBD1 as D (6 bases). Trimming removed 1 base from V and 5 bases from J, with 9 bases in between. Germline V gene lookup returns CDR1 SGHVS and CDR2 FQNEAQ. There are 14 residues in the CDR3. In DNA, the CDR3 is TGTGCCAGCAGCTTAGAGGGGGGGCATCAGCCCCAGCATTTT. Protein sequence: CASSLEGGHQPQHF.

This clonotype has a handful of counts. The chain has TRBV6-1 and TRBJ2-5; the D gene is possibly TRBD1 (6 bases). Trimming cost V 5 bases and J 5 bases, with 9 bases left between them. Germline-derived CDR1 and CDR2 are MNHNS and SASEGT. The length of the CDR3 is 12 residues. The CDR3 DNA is TGTGCCAGCAGTAAAAGGGGGGAGACCCAGTACTTC. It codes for CASSKRGETQYF.

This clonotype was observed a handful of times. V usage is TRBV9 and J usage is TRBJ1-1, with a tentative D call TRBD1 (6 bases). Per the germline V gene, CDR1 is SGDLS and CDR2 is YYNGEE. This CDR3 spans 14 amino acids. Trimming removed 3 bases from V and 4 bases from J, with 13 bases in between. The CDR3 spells CASSETPGVTEAFF. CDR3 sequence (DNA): TGTGCCAGCAGCGAAACCCCAGGGGTCACTGAAGCTTTCTTT.

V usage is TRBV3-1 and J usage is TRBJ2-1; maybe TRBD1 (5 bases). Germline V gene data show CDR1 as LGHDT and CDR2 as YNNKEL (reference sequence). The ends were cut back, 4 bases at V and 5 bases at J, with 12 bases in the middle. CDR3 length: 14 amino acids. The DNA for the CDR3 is TGTGCCAGCAGCCTGAAGGGGCTGAACAATGAGCAGTTCTTC. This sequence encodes CASSLKGLNNEQFF.

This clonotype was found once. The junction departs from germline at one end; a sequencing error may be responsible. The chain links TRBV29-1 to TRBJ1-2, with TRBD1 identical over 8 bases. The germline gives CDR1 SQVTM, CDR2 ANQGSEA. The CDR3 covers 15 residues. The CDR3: CSVEHNRGINYGCTF. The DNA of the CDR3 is TGCAGCGTTGAGCACAACAGGGGGATCAACTATGGCTGCACCTTC.